This TCR beta chain was profiled in a study of CD4 T cells in relation to SARS-CoV-2 and coronaviruses. At the level of the study: PBMCs were cultured with antigen for around nine days before TCR beta sequencing.

Concerning this clone: The antigen is undetermined.

The CDR3 is made up of 13 amino acids. V was trimmed by 4 bases and J by 3 bases, leaving 9 bases between them. The germline V gene has CDR1 KGHSH and CDR2 LQKENI. Sequenced by immunoSEQ multiplex PCR; TCRdb stores in-frame clones only, minus some. The sample lists 20,000 to 25,000 clones, 66% occurring once. The unexposed donors gave CD4+ T cells in about 2010-2019, prior to COVID-19. After around nine days of culture, CD4+ T cells were isolated. Cells permitting, SARS-CoV-2 S/N and four cold-coronavirus spikes were tested on unexposed-donor CD4+ T cells. Cultures held roughly 2 million PBMCs per well with roughly 10 IU/ml IL-2. On days 3 and 7, cultures got half fresh IL-2 medium.

This TCR derives from a human donor in good health. Sample: CD4+ T cells from PBMCs, cultured in vitro. The rearrangement uses TRBV18 and TRBJ1-1, with D maybe TRBD1 (5 bases). CDR3 loop: CASSQGVDTEAFF. The DNA of the CDR3 is TGTGCCAGCTCACAAGGGGTCGACACTGAAGCTTTCTTT.